This passage covers 13 T cell receptor beta chains from one sample sequenced in a study of blood T cell repertoires in COVID-19. Repertoires were generated with immunoSEQ multiplex PCR, while TCRdb's copy carries only in-frame clones and drops some. This table holds some 130,000 clones, almost 80% found once. Sequenced material: peripheral blood. The source of these receptors is a man aged 60-69 years who had recovered from COVID-19.

This chain connects TRBV4-3 to TRBJ2-6; TRBD1 agrees at 8 bases. The V gene's germline CDR1 is LGHNA and CDR2 YSLEER. This CDR3 contains 19 residues. V lost 4 bases and J lost 0; bases outside the gene matches: 11. The CDR3 sequence is CASSLYPGQAISGANVLTF. Here the CDR3 DNA reads TGCGCCAGCAGCCTCTATCCGGGACAGGCTATCTCTGGGGCCAACGTCCTGACTTTC.

This clone was detected only once. The chain joins TRBV5-4 to TRBJ2-1, with 7 bases matching TRBD1. CDR3 length: 14 amino acids. CDR1 is SGHNT, CDR2 YYREEE, per germline (reference sequence). V lost 5 bases to trimming and J lost 5 bases; unmatched junction nucleotides: 7. The CDR3 DNA follows: TGTGCCAGCAGTCCCGGACAGGTTAACAATGAGCAGTTCTTC. It codes for CASSPGQVNNEQFF.

The CDR3 DNA reads as TGTGCCAGCAGCTTAGAACAGTATAATTCACCCCTCCACTTT. Encoded protein: CASSLEQYNSPLHF. The chain employs TRBV7-2 and TRBJ1-6, with no clear D. Trimming stripped 1 base from V and 4 bases from J, with 5 bases between. From germline, CDR1 is SGHTA and CDR2 FQGNSA. The CDR3 spans 14 residues.

The chain joins TRBV7-2 to TRBJ1-6; 9 bases are a match to TRBD1. CDR3 length: 16 residues. Trimming removed 4 bases from V and 4 bases from J; junction bases left unmatched: 5. Germline CDR1 SGHTA, CDR2 FQGNSA. The CDR3 region has the DNA TGTGCCAGCAGCTGGGGGACAGGGAAATATAATTCACCCCTCCACTTT. Its protein product is CASSWGTGKYNSPLHF.

V is TRBV6-5 and J is TRBJ1-2; 9 nucleotides line up with TRBD1. The ends lost 8 bases at V and 8 bases at J; junction bases unmatched: 6. Germline V gene data show CDR1 as MNHEY and CDR2 as SVGAGI. CDR3 length: 12 amino acids. CDR3 bases: TGTGCCAGCGCCGGGACAGGGTTAGGCTACACCTTC. This sequence encodes CASAGTGLGYTF.

The V gene is TRBV19, the J gene TRBJ2-1; TRBD1 matches 8 bases. J was trimmed by 2 bases and V by 5 bases; bases with no gene match: 8. The germline V gene has CDR1 LNHDA and CDR2 SQIVND (reference sequence). CDR3 length equals 16 residues. CDR3 sequence (DNA): TGTGCCAGTAGTCTAGGATCGGGACAGGCCTACAATGAGCAGTTCTTC. It codes for CASSLGSGQAYNEQFF.

The rearrangement uses TRBV7-2 and TRBJ2-6; D is possibly TRBD1 (6 bases). V was clipped by 5 bases and J by 3 bases, with 8 bases between them. CDR3 length equals 14 residues. The germline gives CDR1 SGHTA, CDR2 FQGNSA. CDR3 sequence (DNA): TGTGCCAGCAGCAACAGGGTTGGGGCCAACGTCCTGACTTTC. Protein product: CASSNRVGANVLTF.

V is TRBV9 and J is TRBJ2-3; D possibly corresponds to TRBD1 (5 bases). Per the germline V gene, CDR1 is SGDLS and CDR2 is YYNGEE. The CDR3 contains 14 residues. Trimming took 0 bases from V and 5 from J, leaving 10 bases between them. DNA of the CDR3: TGTGCCAGCAGCGTAGGCAGGGTCAGAGATACGCAGTATTTT. Protein: CASSVGRVRDTQYF.

The chain carries TRBV7-2 and TRBJ2-7; maybe TRBD1 (6 bases). This CDR3 spans 15 amino acids. CDR1 SGHTA and CDR2 FQGNSA come from the germline V gene. Trimming took off 6 bases at V and 3 bases at J, with 18 bases between the two ends. The CDR3 bases are TGTGCCAGCAGACGGGGCCGGGCAGGGGTCTACGAGCAGTACTTC. The encoded protein is CASRRGRAGVYEQYF. Variable domain in full (rest from reference TRBV7-2 and TRBJ2-7): GAGVSQSPSNKVTEKGKDVELRCDPISGHTALYWYRQSLGQGLEFLIYFQGNSAPDKSGLPSDRFSAERTGGSVSTLTIQRTQQEDSAVYLCASRRGRAGVYEQYFGPGTRLTVT.

The V and J genes are TRBV3-1 (or the pseudogene TRBV3-2) and TRBJ2-2, with 9 bases lining up with TRBD2. The CDR3 covers 15 residues. Unmatched junction bases numbered 3, after V lost 6 bases and J lost 1 base. The germline V gene encodes CDR1 LGHDT and CDR2 YNNKEL (reference sequence). The CDR3 nucleotides read TGTGCCAGCAGTTTGACTAGCGGGAACACCGGGGAGCTGTTTTTT. Translation gives CASSLTSGNTGELFF.

This clone is medium-sized in the sample. CDR3 residues: CASSEKGGVGYTF. CDR3 nucleotide sequence: TGTGCCAGCAGTGAAAAGGGGGGGGTCGGCTACACCTTC. This chain joins TRBV6-1 and TRBJ1-2, with D possibly TRBD1 on 6 matching bases. V lost 2 bases and J 8 bases, leaving 12 bases between the germline ends. This CDR3 has 13 residues. Germline V gene lookup returns CDR1 MNHNS and CDR2 SASEGT.

The V gene is TRBV3-1 (or the pseudogene TRBV3-2), the J gene TRBJ2-2; 12 positions agree with TRBD2. Germline CDR1 LGHDT, CDR2 YNNKEL (reference sequence). This CDR3 contains 18 residues. V was pared by 0 bases and J by 0 bases, with 2 bases of the junction left unmatched. The CDR3 region has the DNA TGTGCCAGCAGCCAAGATACTAGCGGGGGGTCGAACACCGGGGAGCTGTTTTTT. It is translated as CASSQDTSGGSNTGELFF.

This clone came up a few times. CDR3 residues: CASSGLAGGGSTGELFF. For the CDR3, the DNA is TGTGCCAGTAGTGGCTTAGCGGGAGGTGGTAGCACCGGGGAGCTGTTTTTT. The chain uses TRBV19 and TRBJ2-2; 10 bases align to TRBD2. With 5 bases clipped from V and 4 bases from J, the junction kept 10 bases outside the gene matches. This CDR3 has 17 residues. Germline V gives CDR1 LNHDA, CDR2 SQIVND (reference sequence).